The 5 T cell receptor beta chains below were found in one sample sequenced in a study of OX40 agonist ivuxolimab in advanced cancers. Method: immunoSEQ multiplex PCR; TCRdb's copy keeps in-frame clones and lacks some. The sample yields 25,000 to 30,000 clones, more than 75% seen once. Here the sequenced sample was CD4+ or CD8+ T cells sorted from blood, taken in a trial of the OX40 agonist ivuxolimab. All receptors derive from an adult with an advanced solid tumor such as melanoma, head and neck, liver or kidney cancer.

The V call is TRBV27, the J call TRBJ2-5, with D perhaps matching TRBD1 or TRBD2 (5 bases each). TRBJ2-7 explains the end of the DNA better; the J call may be wrong. CDR1 is MNHEY and CDR2 is SMNVEV in the germline V gene (reference sequence). The CDR3 contains 16 residues. The CDR3 protein is CASSESHGDDSYEQYF. The CDR3 DNA reads as TGTGCCAGCAGTGAGTCCCACGGGGACGACTCCTACGAGCAGTACTTC.

This clone occurred once. V and J are TRBV9 and TRBJ2-5; no firm D call. The DNA end favors TRBJ2-7, so the J call may be wrong. The germline CDR1 and CDR2 sequences are SGDLS and YYNGEE. This CDR3 is built from 15 residues. The CDR3 DNA sequence: TGTGCCAGCAGCTCACGGGCGTCCCGGACCTACGAGCAGTACTTC. Protein sequence: CASSSRASRTYEQYF.

The chain carries TRBV2 and TRBJ2-1; D might be TRBD1 (6 bases). Germline values: CDR1 SNHLY, CDR2 FYNNEI. V was cut by 3 bases and J by 9 bases, with 18 bases left in between. The CDR3 consists of 15 residues. The CDR3 nucleotides read TGTGCCAGCAGTGAGGGATCACAGGGTTCCTCTGAGCAGTTCTTC. This sequence encodes CASSEGSQGSSEQFF.

This chain links TRBV5-6 with TRBJ2-7, with 14 bases lining up with TRBD2. CDR1 SGHDT and CDR2 YYEEEE come from the germline V gene. The CDR3 has 17 residues. With V trimmed by 5 bases and J by 0 bases, 7 bases remained unmatched. The CDR3 protein is CASRRTSGGTFSYEQYF. CDR3 in DNA: TGTGCCAGCAGACGGACTAGCGGGGGGACTTTCTCCTACGAGCAGTACTTC.

A few counts support this clone. DNA of the CDR3: TGTGCCAGCAGTTTCGCGGGGTACAATGAGCAGTTCTTC. Its protein is CASSFAGYNEQFF. The genes are TRBV28 and TRBJ2-1, with TRBD2 as a possible D gene (6 bases). V was trimmed by 3 bases and J by 4 bases, leaving 7 bases between them. The length of the CDR3 is 13 residues. Looked up from germline, CDR1 is MDHEN and CDR2 is SYDVKM. Full variable domain (remainder filled in from reference TRBV28 and TRBJ2-1): DVKVTQSSRYLVKRTGEKVFLECVQDMDHENMFWYRQDPGLGLRLIYFSYDVKMKEKGDIPEGYSVSREKKERFSLILESASTNQTSMYLCASSFAGYNEQFFGPGTRLTVL.